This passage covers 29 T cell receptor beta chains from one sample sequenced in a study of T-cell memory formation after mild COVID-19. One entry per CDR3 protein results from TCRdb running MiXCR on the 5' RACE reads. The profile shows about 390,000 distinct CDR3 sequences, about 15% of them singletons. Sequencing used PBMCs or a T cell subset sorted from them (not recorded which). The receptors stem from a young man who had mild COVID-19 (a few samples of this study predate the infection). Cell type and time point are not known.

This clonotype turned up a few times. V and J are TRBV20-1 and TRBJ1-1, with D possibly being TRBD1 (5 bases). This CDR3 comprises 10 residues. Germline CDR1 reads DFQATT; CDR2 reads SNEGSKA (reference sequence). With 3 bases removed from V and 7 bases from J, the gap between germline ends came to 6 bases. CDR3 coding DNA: TGCAGTGCTAGGCAGGGTGAAGCTTTCTTT. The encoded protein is CSARQGEAFF.

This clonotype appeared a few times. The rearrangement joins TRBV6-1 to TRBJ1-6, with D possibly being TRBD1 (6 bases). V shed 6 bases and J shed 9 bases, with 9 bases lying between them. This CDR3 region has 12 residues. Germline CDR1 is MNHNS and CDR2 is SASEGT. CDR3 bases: TGTGCCAGCAGAACAGGGAGTTCACCCCTCCACTTT. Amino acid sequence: CASRTGSSPLHF.

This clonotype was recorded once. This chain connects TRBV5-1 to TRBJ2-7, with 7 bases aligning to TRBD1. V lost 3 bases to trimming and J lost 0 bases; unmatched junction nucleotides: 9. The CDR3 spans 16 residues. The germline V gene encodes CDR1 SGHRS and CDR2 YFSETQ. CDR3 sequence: CASSSYSGTVSYEQYF. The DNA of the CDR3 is TGCGCCAGCAGCTCGTACTCCGGGACAGTCTCCTACGAGCAGTACTTC.

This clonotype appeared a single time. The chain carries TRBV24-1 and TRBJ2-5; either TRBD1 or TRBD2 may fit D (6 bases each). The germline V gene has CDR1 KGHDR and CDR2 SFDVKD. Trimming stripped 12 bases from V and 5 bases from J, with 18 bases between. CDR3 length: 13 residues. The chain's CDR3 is CAVRSGAGETQYF. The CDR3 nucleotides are TGTGCCGTCAGATCAGGGGCGGGGGAGACCCAGTACTTC.

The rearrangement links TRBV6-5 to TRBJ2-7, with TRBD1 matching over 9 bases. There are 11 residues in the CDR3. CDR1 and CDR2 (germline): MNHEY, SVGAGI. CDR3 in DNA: TGTGGCGTTACAGGGGGCGGCGAGCAGTACTTC. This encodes CGVTGGGEQYF.

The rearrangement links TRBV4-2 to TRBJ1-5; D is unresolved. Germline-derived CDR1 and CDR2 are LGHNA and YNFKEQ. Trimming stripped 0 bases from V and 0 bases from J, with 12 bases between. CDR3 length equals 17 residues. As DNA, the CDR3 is TGTGCCAGCAGCCAAGATTCCAGCCTTTATAGCAATCAGCCCCAGCATTTT. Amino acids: CASSQDSSLYSNQPQHF.

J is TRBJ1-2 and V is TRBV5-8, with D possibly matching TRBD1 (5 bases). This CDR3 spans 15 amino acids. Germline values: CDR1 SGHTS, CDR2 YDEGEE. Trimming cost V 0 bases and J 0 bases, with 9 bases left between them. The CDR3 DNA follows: TGTGCCAGCAGCTTGGATGGGGGGTCTAACTATGGCTACACCTTC. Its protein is CASSLDGGSNYGYTF.

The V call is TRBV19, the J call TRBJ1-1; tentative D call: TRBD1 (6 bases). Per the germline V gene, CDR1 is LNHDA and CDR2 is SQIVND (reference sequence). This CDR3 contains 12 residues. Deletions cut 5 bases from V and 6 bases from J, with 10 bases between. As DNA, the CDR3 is TGTGCCAGTAGTCCGTGGACAGCTGAAGCTTTCTTT. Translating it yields CASSPWTAEAFF.

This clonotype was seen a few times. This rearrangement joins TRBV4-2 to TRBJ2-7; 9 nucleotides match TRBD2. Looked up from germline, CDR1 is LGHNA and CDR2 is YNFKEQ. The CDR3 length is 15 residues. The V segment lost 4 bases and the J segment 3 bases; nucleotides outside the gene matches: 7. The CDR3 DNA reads TGTGCCAGCAGCCTCGGGACTAGCCCACTCTACGAGCAGTACGTC. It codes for CASSLGTSPLYEQYV.

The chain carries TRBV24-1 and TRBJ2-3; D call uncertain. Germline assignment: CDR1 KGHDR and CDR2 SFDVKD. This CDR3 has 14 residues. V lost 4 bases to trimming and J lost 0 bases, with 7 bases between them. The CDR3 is CATSDPRSTDTQYF. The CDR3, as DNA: TGTGCCACCAGTGACCCCAGGAGCACAGATACGCAGTATTTT.

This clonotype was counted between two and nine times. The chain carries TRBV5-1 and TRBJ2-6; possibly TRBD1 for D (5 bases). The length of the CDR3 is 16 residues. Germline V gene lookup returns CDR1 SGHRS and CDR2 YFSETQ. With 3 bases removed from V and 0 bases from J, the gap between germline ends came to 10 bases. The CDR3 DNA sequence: TGCGCCAGCAGCTCACAGGAATACTCTGGGGCCAACGTCCTGACTTTC. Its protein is CASSSQEYSGANVLTF.

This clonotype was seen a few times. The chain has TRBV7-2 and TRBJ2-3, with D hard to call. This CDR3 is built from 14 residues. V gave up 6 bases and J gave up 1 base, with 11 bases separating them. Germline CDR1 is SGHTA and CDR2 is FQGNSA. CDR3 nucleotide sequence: TGTGCCAGCAGTTTAATGGTGCGCACAGATACGCAGTATTTT. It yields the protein CASSLMVRTDTQYF.

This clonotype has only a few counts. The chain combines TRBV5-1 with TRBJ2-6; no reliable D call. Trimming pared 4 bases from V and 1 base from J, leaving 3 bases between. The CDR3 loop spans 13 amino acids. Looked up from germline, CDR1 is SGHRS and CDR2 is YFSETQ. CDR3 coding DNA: TGCGCCAGCAGCATGTCTGGGGCCAACGTCCTGACTTTC. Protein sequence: CASSMSGANVLTF.

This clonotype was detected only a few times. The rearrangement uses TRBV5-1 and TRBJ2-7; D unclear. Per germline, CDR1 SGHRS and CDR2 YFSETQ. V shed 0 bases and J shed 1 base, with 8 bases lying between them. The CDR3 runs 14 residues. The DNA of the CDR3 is TGCGCCAGCAGCTTGGAGCCGGAGTCCTACGAGCAGTACTTC. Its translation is CASSLEPESYEQYF.

Here the CDR3 DNA reads TGCAGTGCTCCTGACCCGGGACAGGGAGAAGGCAATGAGCAGTTCTTC. Translating it yields CSAPDPGQGEGNEQFF. This chain joins TRBV20-1 and TRBJ2-1, with TRBD1 matching over 9 bases. J lost 6 bases, V lost 5 bases, and 14 bases had no gene match. Germline CDR1 is DFQATT and CDR2 is SNEGSKA (reference sequence). CDR3 length: 16 residues.

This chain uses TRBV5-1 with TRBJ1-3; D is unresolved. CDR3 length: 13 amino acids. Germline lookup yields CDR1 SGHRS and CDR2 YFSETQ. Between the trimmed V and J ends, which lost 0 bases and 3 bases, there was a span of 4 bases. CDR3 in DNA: TGCGCCAGCAGCTTGGAGCTTGGAAACACCATATATTTT. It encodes CASSLELGNTIYF.

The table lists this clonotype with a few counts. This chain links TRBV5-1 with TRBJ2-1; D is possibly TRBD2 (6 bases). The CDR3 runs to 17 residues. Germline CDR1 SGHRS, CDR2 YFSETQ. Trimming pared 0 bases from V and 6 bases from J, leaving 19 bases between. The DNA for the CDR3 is TGCGCCAGCAGCTTGGCCGTGGTGGGGGGAGGTGGCAATGAGCAGTTCTTC. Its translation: CASSLAVVGGGGNEQFF.

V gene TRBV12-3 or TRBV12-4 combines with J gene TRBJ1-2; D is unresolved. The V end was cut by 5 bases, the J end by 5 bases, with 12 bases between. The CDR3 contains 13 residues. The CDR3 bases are TGTGCCAGCAGTCCACAGACGGTTTATGGCTACACCTTC. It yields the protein CASSPQTVYGYTF.

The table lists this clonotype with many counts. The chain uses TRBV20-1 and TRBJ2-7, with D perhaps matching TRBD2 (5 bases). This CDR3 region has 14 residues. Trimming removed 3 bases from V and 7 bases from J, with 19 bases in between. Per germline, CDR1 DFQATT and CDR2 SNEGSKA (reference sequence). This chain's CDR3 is CSARYLASTGEQYF. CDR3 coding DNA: TGCAGTGCTAGGTATCTGGCCTCGACGGGGGAGCAGTACTTC.

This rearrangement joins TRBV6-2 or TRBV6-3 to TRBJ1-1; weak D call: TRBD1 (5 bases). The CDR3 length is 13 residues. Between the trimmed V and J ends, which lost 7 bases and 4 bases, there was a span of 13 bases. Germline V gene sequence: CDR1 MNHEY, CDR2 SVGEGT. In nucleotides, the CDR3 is TGTGCCAGCACCAAAGAGGGGAGCACTGAAGCTTTCTTT. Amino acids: CASTKEGSTEAFF.

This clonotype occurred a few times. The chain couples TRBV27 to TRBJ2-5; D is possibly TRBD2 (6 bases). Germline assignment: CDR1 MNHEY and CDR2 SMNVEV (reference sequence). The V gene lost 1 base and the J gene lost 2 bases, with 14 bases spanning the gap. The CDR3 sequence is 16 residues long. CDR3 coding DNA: TGTGCCAGCAGTTTATTTGGCGCGGGGAGACAAGAGACCCAGTACTTC. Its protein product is CASSLFGAGRQETQYF.

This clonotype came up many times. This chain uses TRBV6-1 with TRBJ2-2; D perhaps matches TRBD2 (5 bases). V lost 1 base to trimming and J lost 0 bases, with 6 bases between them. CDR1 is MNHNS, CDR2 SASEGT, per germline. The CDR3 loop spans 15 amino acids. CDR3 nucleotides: TGTGCCAGCAGTGAAGAACTAGCGAACACCGGGGAGCTGTTTTTT. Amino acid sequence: CASSEELANTGELFF.

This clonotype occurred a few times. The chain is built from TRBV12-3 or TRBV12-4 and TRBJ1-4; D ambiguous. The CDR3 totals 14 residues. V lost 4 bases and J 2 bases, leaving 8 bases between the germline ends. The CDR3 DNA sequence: TGTGCCAGCAGTTGGGGTGTCACTAATGAAAAACTGTTTTTT. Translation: CASSWGVTNEKLFF.

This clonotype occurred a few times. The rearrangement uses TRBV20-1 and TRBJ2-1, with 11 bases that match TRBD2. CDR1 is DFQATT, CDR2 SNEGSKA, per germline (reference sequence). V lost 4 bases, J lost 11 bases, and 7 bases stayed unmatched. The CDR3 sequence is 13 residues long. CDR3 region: CSAITSGGGKQFF. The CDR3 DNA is TGCAGTGCTATTACTAGCGGGGGAGGCAAGCAGTTCTTC.

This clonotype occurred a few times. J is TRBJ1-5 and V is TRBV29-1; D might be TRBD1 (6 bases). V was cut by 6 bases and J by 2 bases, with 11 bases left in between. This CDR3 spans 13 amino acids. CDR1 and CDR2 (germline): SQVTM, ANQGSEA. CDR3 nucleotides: TGCAGCGTACCAGGGGTAGGCAATCAGCCCCAGCATTTT. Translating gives CSVPGVGNQPQHF.

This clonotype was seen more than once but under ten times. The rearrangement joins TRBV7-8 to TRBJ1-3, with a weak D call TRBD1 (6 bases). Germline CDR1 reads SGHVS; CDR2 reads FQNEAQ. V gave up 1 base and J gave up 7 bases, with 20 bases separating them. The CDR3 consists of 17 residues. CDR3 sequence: CASSLERGARIRNTIYF. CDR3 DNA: TGTGCCAGCAGCTTAGAACGGGGGGCCCGGATCCGGAACACCATATATTTT.

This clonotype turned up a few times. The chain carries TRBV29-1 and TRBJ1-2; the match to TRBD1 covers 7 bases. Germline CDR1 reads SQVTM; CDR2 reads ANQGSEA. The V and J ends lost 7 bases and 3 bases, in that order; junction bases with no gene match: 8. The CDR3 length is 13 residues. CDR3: CSAGTGTDYGYTF. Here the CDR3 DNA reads TGCAGCGCCGGGACCGGGACAGACTATGGCTACACCTTC.

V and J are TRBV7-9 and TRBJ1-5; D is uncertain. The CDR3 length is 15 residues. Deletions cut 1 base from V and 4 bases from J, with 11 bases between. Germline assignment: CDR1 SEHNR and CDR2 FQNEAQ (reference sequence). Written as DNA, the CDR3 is TGTGCCAGCAGCTTAGGCCGGGGAACGAATCAGCCCCAGCATTTT. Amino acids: CASSLGRGTNQPQHF.

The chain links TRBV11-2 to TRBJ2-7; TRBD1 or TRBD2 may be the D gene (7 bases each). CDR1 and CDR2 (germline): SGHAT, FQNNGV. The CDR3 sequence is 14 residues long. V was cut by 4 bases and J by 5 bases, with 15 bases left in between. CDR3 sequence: CASSSYQGGNEQYF. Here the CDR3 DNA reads TGTGCCAGCAGCTCCTACCAGGGGGGGAACGAGCAGTACTTC. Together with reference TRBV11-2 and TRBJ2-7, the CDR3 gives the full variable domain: EAGVAQSPRYKIIEKRQSVAFWCNPISGHATLYWYQQILGQGPKLLIQFQNNGVVDDSQLPKDRFSAERLKGVDSTLKIQPAKLEDSAVYLCASSSYQGGNEQYFGPGTRLTVT.